This section outlines one T cell receptor beta chain sequence together with its context. This sample was included in a study of T cell responses to AZD1222 COVID-19 vaccine. The data were produced by immunoSEQ multiplex PCR, yet TCRdb's version contains in-frame clones alone and is incomplete. The repertoire holds about 200,000 clones, about 86% seen once, with roughly 7.7% in the top ten. Sample: peripheral blood, taken on day 0 of AZD1222 vaccination. The TCR sequence derives from an adult in good health.

CDR3 DNA sequence: TGTGCCAGCAGTTCCCGCTCGGGGACAGGGGCCTACGAGCAGTACTTC. This gives the protein CASSSRSGTGAYEQYF. This sequence joins TRBV6-2 or TRBV6-3 and TRBJ2-7, with 10 bases fitting TRBD1. This CDR3 has 16 amino acids. With 4 bases clipped from V and 2 bases from J, the junction kept 8 bases outside the gene matches. The V gene's germline CDR1 is MNHEY and CDR2 SVGEGT.